This is a list of T cell receptor beta chains from one sample in a study of regulatory T cells in long-lasting Graves disease. TCRdb passed the multiplex PCR reads through MiXCR, listing each CDR3 protein once. The sample has 250,000 to 300,000 distinct CDR3 sequences, roughly 21% seen once. The specimen comprised peripheral blood mononuclear cells (PBMCs), sampled when the disease was refractory, from a patient treated with antithyroid drugs. Receptor source: a female donor with Graves disease. CDR3s include the opening cysteine and the closing phenylalanine or tryptophan. Fields, in order: V gene, J gene, clone size, D gene, CDR3 DNA, CDR3 protein. The D gene is left open where the match is weak. The listing skips clone size in some rows; elsewhere it reads once, few, many or a size class.

V gene: TRBV18; J gene: TRBJ1-1; clone size: NA; D gene: NA; CDR3 DNA: TGTGCCAGCTCACCACTGGAGGGGATCATGAACACTGAAGCTTTCTTT; CDR3 protein: CASSPLEGIMNTEAFF
V gene: TRBV27; J gene: TRBJ1-4; clone size: few; D gene: TRBD1; CDR3 DNA: TGTGCCAGCGGCCCGGGACAGGGGGCCGAAAAACTGTTTTTT; CDR3 protein: CASGPGQGAEKLFF
V gene: TRBV7-2; J gene: TRBJ1-1; clone size: many; D gene: NA; CDR3 DNA: TGTGCCAGCAGCTCCGAGGTTGGCACTGAAGCTTTCTTT; CDR3 protein: CASSSEVGTEAFF
V gene: TRBV19; J gene: TRBJ2-2; clone size: NA; D gene: NA; CDR3 DNA: TGTGCCAGTAGTATCTCCGAAGGGACCGGGGAGCTGTTTTTT; CDR3 protein: CASSISEGTGELFF
V gene: TRBV7-2; J gene: TRBJ2-7; clone size: few; D gene: NA; CDR3 DNA: TGTGCCAGCAGCCCCGGGGACTGGGCCTACGAGCAGTACTTC; CDR3 protein: CASSPGDWAYEQYF
V gene: TRBV20-1; J gene: TRBJ2-7; clone size: NA; D gene: TRBD2; CDR3 DNA: TGCAGTGACCTACTAGCGGGTAAGGACGAGCAGTACTTC; CDR3 protein: CSDLLAGKDEQYF
V gene: TRBV28; J gene: TRBJ1-4; clone size: many; D gene: TRBD1; CDR3 DNA: TGTGCCACCGCCCCCGGGACAGGCCTAGGAAAACTGTTTTTT; CDR3 protein: CATAPGTGLGKLFF
V gene: TRBV19; J gene: TRBJ2-2; clone size: NA; D gene: TRBD2; CDR3 DNA: TGTGCCAGTAGTATAGCGGGAGGCACCGGGGAGCTGTTTTTT; CDR3 protein: CASSIAGGTGELFF
V gene: TRBV6-5; J gene: TRBJ1-1; clone size: NA; D gene: NA; CDR3 DNA: TGTGCCAGCAGTTTGACGTGGGCCGGGAACACTGAAGCTTTCTTT; CDR3 protein: CASSLTWAGNTEAFF
V gene: TRBV28; J gene: TRBJ2-4; clone size: few; D gene: NA; CDR3 DNA: TGTGCCAGCAGTTTTCTGAGGGCCGCAGGGGAGGCCAAAAACATTCAGTACTTC; CDR3 protein: CASSFLRAAGEAKNIQYF